This TCR beta chain was profiled in a study of CD8 T cells in ankylosing spondylitis. Study-wide points: Characteristic, it appeared, of ankylosing spondylitis blood was a TCR beta motif of about eight highly homologous variants.

A word on this clonotype: Its matching antigen is unknown.

Trimming cost V 3 bases and J 6 bases, with 9 bases left between them. Germline V CDR1 and CDR2: SNHLY, FYNNEI. The CDR3 consists of 12 residues. TCRdb fed the 5' RACE reads into MiXCR, producing one record per CDR3 protein. This table has about 700,000 distinct CDR3 sequences, around 17% appearing once. Sequenced material: blood, either unsorted or a sorted T cell fraction (not recorded which). The V call is TRBV2, the J call TRBJ2-7; D gene ambiguous. The receptor's source is a male donor with ankylosing spondylitis. The CDR3 DNA reads TGTGCCAGCAGTGATTCCCGAGCCGAGCAGTACTTC. Translation: CASSDSRAEQYF. Drawing the rest from reference TRBV2 and TRBJ2-7, the complete variable domain is EPEVTQTPSHQVTQMGQEVILRCVPISNHLYFYWYRQILGQKVEFLVSFYNNEISEKSEIFDDQFSVERPDGSNFTLKIRSTKLEDSAMYFCASSDSRAEQYFGPGTRLTVT.